This TCR beta chain was recorded in a study of shared clonotypes between healthy human individuals. Naive CD8 isolation took CD45RO-negative cells positively selected for CCR7 and excluded terminally differentiated effector memory CD45RA+ cells. Details on this clone: Its specificity is not known.

Sorted-subset replicate PCR reactions were performed with approximately 180 ng DNA, corresponding to roughly 27,000 T cell genomes. Sequencing was performed with immunoSEQ multiplex PCR; in TCRdb, only in-frame clones are kept and a portion is missing. The sample includes about 2 million clones, roughly 94% seen only once; the top ten take roughly 1%. General study results and limits: On the whole, naive subsets had larger estimated richness than memory subsets had. Several donors held about 5% of naive CD4 clonotypes in common. Non-shared clonotypes had lower generation probabilities than clonotypes shared by all four sorted-subset donors.

This sequence was found in a man aged 18 to 30 in good health. Sample: naive CD8+ T cells sorted from blood.

The CDR3 is CASSLRDSSYEQYF. The CDR3 DNA reads TGTGCCAGTAGTCTCCGGGACAGTTCCTACGAGCAGTACTTC. The chain has TRBV19 and TRBJ2-7, with TRBD1 identical over 7 bases. J lost 1 base, V lost 5 bases, and 5 bases had no gene match. The CDR3 has 14 amino acids. The germline CDR1 and CDR2 sequences are LNHDA and SQIVND (reference sequence). Looking up the rest from reference TRBV19 and TRBJ2-7 gives the full variable domain: DGGITQSPKYLFRKEGQNVTLSCEQNLNHDAMYWYRQDPGQGLRLIYYSQIVNDFQKGDIAEGYSVSREKKESFPLTVTSAQKNPTAFYLCASSLRDSSYEQYFGPGTRLTVT.